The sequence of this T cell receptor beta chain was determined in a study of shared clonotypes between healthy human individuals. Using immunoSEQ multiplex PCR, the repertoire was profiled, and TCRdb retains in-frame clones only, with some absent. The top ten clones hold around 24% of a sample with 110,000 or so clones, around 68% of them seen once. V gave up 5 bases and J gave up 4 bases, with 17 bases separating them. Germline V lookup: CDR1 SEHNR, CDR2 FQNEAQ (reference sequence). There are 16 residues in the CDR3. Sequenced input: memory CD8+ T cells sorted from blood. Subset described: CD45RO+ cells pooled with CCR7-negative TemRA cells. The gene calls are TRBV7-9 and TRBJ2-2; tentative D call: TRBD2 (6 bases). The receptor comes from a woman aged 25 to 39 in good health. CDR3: CASSPWGTSSTGELFF. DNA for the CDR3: TGTGCCAGCAGCCCGTGGGGTACTAGCTCCACCGGGGAGCTGTTTTTT.